This T cell receptor (beta chain) was sequenced for a study of low-dose radiotherapy and immunotherapy resistance in tumors. This clonotype was seen many times. Alpha- and beta-chain coverage of first-strand cDNA came from TRAV- and TRBV-specific primers. A roughly 20-cycle PCR with a constant-region primer and V-primer adapter amplified TCRs. TCRdb reprocessed the reads via MiXCR and lists one record per CDR3 protein. The top ten clones hold 13% of a sample with roughly 100,000 distinct CDR3 sequences, roughly 20% of them seen once. Time point defined: after trial treatment. Regarding treatment: LDRT plus nivolumab, ipilimumab, low-dose cyclophosphamide and aspirin (RACIN trial). Trimming stripped 4 bases from V and 1 base from J, with 11 bases between. CDR1 is SGHKS and CDR2 is YYEKEE in the germline V gene (reference sequence). This CDR3 contains 14 residues.

This clonotype was sampled from a female donor with ovarian cancer. This material consisted of PBMCs, taken after low-dose radiotherapy plus immunotherapy. V and J are TRBV5-5 and TRBJ2-5; D gene unclear. The CDR3 DNA follows: TGTGCCAGCAGCGACATGACGGGCCAAGAGACCCAGTACTTC. Translated, it gives CASSDMTGQETQYF.